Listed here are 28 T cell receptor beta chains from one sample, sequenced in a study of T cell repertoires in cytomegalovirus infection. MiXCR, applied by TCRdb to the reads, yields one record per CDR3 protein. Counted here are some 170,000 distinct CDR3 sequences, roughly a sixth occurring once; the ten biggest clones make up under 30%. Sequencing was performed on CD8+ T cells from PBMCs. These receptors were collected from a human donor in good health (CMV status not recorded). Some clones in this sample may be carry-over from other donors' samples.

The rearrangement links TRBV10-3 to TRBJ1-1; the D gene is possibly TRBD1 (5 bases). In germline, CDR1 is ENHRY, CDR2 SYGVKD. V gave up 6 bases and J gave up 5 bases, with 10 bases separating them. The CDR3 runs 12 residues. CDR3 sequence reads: CAIRGGGTEAFF. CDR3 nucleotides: TGTGCCATCAGGGGGGGGGGAACTGAAGCTTTCTTT.

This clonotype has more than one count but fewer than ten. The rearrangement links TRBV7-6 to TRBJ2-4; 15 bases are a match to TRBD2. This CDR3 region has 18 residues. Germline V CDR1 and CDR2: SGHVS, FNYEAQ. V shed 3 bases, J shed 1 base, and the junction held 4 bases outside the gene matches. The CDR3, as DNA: TGTGCCAGCAGCTTCCCCGGGACTAGCGGGGGGGCCAAAAACATTCAGTACTTC. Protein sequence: CASSFPGTSGGAKNIQYF.

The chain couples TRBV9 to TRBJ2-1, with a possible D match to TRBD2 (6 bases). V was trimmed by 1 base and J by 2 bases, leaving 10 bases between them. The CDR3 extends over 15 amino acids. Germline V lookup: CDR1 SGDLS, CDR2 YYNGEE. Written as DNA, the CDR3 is TGTGCCAGCAGCGTACGTGGGACTGCCTACAATGAGCAGTTCTTC. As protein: CASSVRGTAYNEQFF.

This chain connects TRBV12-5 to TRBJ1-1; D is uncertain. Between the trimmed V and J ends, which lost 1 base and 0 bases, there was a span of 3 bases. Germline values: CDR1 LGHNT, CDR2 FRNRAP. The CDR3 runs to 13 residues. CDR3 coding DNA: TGTGCTAGTGGTTTGGCAGTGAACACTGAAGCTTTCTTT. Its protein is CASGLAVNTEAFF.

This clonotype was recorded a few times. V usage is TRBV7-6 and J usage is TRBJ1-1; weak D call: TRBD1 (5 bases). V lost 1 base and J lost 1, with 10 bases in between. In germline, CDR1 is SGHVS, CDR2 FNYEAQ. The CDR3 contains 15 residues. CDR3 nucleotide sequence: TGTGCCAGCAGCTTAGGGGGCAGGGCGAACACTGAAGCTTTCTTT. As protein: CASSLGGRANTEAFF.

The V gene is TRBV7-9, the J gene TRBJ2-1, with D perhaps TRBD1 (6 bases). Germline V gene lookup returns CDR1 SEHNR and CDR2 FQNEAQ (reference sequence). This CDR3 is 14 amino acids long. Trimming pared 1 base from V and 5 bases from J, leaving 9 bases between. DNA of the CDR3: TGTGCCAGCAGCTTAGTCAGGGGTAACAATGAGCAGTTCTTC. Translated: CASSLVRGNNEQFF.

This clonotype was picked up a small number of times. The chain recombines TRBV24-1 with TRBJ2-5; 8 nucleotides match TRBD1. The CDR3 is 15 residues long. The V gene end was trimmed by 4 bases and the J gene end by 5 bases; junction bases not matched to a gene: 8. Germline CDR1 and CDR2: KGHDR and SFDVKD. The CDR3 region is CATSDPRTGPETQYF. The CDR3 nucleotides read TGTGCCACCAGTGACCCCAGGACAGGGCCCGAGACCCAGTACTTC.

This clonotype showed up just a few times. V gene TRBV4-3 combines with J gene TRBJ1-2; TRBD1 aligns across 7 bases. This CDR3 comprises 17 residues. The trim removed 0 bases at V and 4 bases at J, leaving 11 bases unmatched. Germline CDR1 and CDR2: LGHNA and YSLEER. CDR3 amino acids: CASSQDPPGGTLYGYTF. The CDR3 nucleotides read TGCGCCAGCAGCCAAGATCCACCAGGGGGGACGCTCTATGGCTACACCTTC.

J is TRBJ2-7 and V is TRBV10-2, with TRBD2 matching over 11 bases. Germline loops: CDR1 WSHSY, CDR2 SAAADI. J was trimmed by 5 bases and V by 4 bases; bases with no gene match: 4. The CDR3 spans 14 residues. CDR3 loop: CASSGLAGPHEQYF. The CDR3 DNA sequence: TGCGCCAGCAGTGGACTAGCGGGACCCCACGAGCAGTACTTC.

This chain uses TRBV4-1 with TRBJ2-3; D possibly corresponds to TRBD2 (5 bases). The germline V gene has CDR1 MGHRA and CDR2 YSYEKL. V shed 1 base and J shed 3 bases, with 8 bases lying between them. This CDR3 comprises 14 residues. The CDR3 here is CASSQVGETDTQYF. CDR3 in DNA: TGCGCCAGCAGCCAAGTCGGGGAGACAGATACGCAGTATTTT.

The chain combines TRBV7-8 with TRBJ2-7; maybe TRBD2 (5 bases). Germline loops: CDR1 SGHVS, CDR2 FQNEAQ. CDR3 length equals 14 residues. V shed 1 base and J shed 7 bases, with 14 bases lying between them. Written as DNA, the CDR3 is TGTGCCAGCAGCTTAGTGTCGGGATTGAGGGAGCAGTACTTC. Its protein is CASSLVSGLREQYF.

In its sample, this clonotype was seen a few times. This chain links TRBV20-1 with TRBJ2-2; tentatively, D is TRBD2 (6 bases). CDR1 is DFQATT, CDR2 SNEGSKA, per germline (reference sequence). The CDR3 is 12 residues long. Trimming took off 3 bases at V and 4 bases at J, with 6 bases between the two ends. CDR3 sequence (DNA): TGCAGTGCTAGCGGGAGCACCGGGGAGCTGTTTTTT. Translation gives CSASGSTGELFF.

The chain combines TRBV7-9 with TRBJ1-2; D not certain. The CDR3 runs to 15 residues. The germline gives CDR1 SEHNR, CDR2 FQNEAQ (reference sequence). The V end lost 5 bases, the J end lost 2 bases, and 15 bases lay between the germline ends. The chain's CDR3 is CASSPPSRVNYGYTF. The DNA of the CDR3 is TGTGCCAGCAGCCCCCCCTCCCGGGTCAACTATGGCTACACCTTC.

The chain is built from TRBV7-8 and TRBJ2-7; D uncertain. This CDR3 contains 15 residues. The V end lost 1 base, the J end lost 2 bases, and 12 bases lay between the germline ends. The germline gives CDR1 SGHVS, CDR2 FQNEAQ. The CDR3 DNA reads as TGTGCCAGCAGCTTAGAGGGCACAGCCGCCTACGAGCAGTACTTC. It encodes CASSLEGTAAYEQYF. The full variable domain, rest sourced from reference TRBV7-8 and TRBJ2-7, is GAGVSQSPRYKVAKRGQDVALRCDPISGHVSLFWYQQALGQGPEFLTYFQNEAQLDKSGLPSDRFFAERPEGSVSTLKIQRTQQEDSAVYLCASSLEGTAAYEQYFGPGTRLTVT.

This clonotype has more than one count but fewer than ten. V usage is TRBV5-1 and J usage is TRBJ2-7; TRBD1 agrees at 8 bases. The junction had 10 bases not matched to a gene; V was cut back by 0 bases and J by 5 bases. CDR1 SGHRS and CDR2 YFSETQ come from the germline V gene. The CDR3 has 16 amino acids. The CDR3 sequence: CASSLAGRQGSDEQYF. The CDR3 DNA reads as TGCGCCAGCAGCTTGGCCGGAAGACAGGGGTCCGACGAGCAGTACTTC.

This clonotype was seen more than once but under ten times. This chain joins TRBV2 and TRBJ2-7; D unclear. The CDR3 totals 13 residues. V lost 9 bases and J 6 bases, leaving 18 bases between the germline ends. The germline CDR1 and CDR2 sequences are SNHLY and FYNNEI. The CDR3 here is CARAIAAKSEQYF. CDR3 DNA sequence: TGTGCCAGGGCCATTGCGGCGAAGTCCGAGCAGTACTTC.

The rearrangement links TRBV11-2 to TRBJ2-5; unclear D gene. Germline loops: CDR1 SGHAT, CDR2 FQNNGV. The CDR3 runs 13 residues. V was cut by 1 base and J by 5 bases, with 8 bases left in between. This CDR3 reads CASSLVMGETQYF. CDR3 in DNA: TGTGCCAGCAGCTTAGTTATGGGTGAGACCCAGTACTTC.

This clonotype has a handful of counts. CDR3 region: CASSLRISGGYEQFF. DNA for the CDR3: TGTGCCAGCAGCTTACGAATTAGCGGGGGGTATGAGCAGTTCTTC. The chain has TRBV7-9 and TRBJ2-1; 10 positions match TRBD2. The germline CDR1 and CDR2 sequences are SEHNR and FQNEAQ (reference sequence). The CDR3 sequence is 15 residues long. Unmatched junction bases numbered 6, after V lost 2 bases and J lost 8 bases.

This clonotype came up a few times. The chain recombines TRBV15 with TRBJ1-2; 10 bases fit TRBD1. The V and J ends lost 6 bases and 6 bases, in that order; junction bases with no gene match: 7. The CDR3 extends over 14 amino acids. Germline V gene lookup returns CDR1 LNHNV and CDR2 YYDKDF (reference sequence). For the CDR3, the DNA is TGTGCCACCAGATTGGACAGGGGGATTCATGGCTACACCTTC. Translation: CATRLDRGIHGYTF.

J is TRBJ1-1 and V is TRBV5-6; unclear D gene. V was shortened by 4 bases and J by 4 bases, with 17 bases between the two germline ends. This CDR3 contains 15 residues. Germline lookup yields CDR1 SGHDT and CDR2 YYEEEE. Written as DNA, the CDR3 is TGTGCCAGCAGCCGGGGTGTCGTGGGGAGCACTGAAGCTTTCTTT. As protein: CASSRGVVGSTEAFF.

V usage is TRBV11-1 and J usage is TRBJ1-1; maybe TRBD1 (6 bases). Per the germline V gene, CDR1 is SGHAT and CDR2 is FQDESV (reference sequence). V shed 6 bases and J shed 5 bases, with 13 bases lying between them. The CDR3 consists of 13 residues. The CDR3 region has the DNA TGTGCCAGCAGTATGGACAGTGGGACTGAAGCTTTCTTT. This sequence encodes CASSMDSGTEAFF.

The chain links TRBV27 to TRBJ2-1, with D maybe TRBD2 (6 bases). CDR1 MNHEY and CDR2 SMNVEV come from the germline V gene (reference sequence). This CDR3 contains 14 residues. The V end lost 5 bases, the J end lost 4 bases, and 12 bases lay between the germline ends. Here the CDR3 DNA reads TGTGCCAGCAGTACCTGGGGGACTTACAATGAGCAGTTCTTC. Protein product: CASSTWGTYNEQFF.

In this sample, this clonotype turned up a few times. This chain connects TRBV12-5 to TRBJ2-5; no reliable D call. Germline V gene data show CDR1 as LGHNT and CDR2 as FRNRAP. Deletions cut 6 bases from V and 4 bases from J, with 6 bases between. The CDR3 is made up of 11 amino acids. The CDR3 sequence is CASGAGETQYF. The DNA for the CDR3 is TGTGCTAGTGGAGCTGGAGAGACCCAGTACTTC.

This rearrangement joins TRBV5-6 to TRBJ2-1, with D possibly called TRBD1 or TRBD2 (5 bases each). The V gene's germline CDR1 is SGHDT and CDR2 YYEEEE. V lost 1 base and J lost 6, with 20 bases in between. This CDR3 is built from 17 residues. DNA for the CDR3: TGTGCCAGCAGCTTGAGGGGACCCGAGGGGTACTCCAATGAGCAGTTCTTC. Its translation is CASSLRGPEGYSNEQFF.

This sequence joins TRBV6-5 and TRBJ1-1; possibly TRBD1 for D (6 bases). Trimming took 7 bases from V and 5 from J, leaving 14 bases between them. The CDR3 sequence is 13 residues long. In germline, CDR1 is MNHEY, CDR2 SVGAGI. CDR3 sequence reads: CASTPGAWTEAFF. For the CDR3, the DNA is TGTGCCAGCACCCCGGGGGCCTGGACTGAAGCTTTCTTT.

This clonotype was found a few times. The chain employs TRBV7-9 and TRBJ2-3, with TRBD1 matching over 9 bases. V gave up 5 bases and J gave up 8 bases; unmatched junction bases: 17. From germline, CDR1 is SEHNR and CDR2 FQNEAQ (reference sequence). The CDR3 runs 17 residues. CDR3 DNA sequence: TGTGCCAGCAGCCCCAGGCTGGCTAACAGGGGGCGCGGTACGCAGTATTTT. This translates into CASSPRLANRGRGTQYF.

The CDR3 sequence is CATSIYTSYNEQFF. The CDR3 nucleotides read TGTGCCACCTCCATTTATACCTCCTACAATGAGCAGTTCTTC. The chain has TRBV15 and TRBJ2-1; D uncertain. CDR3 size: 14 residues. V lost 8 bases and J lost 0, with 11 bases in between. Per the germline V gene, CDR1 is LNHNV and CDR2 is YYDKDF (reference sequence). The full variable domain, its missing parts supplied by reference TRBV15 and TRBJ2-1, is DAMVIQNPRYQVTQFGKPVTLSCSQTLNHNVMYWYQQKSSQAPKLLFHYYDKDFNNEADTPDNFQSRRPNTSFCFLDIRSPGLGDTAMYLCATSIYTSYNEQFFGPGTRLTVL.

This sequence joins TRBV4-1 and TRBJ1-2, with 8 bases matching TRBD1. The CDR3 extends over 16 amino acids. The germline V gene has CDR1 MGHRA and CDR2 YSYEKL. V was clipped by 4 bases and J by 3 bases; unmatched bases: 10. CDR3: CASSRNSDRADYGYTF. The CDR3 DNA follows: TGCGCCAGCAGCCGGAACTCGGACAGGGCCGACTATGGCTACACCTTC.